This is a list of T cell receptor beta chains from one sample in a study of beta chain features in type 1 diabetes. The data were produced by immunoSEQ multiplex PCR, yet TCRdb's version contains in-frame clones alone and is incomplete. The sample has roughly 15,000 clones, roughly 76% seen once. Sequencing used stem cell memory CD4+ T cells from blood. These receptors came from a woman between 18 and 29 years old with type 1 diabetes. The CDR3 runs from the conserved cysteine through the conserved F or W. The D gene is left open where the match is weak. A clone size is listed for some rows: how often the clone was seen (once, few, many), or a class if it is expanded.

d_gene	abundance	v_gene	j_gene	CDR3nt	CDR3aa
NA	NA	TRBV5-4	TRBJ1-1	TGTGCCAGCAGCTTGTTTGGTGGAGGGTTTGAAGCTTTCTTT	CASSLFGGGFEAFF
NA	once	TRBV28	TRBJ1-2	TGTGCCAGCAGCGGGAGCGGCTACACCTTC	CASSGSGYTF
TRBD2	NA	TRBV28	TRBJ2-3	TGTGCCAGCAGGCCCGTGGGCGGGAGATCCTGGGGTGCAGATACGCAGTATTTT	CASRPVGGRSWGADTQYF
TRBD2	NA	TRBV7-7	TRBJ2-3	TGTGCCAGCAGCTCGACTTCGGACGGGGGGGATACGCAGTATTTT	CASSSTSDGGDTQYF
TRBD2	once	TRBV7-8	TRBJ2-1	TGTGCCAGCAGCTTAGTCCTGAGCGGGATCGATGAGCAGTTCTTC	CASSLVLSGIDEQFF
NA	NA	TRBV19	TRBJ1-3	TGTGCCAGTAGTATAGTGTCCTGGAAGGGGAACTCTGGAAACACCATATATTTT	CASSIVSWKGNSGNTIYF
NA	NA	TRBV29-1	TRBJ2-2	TGCAGCGTTTCGAGGGCCGAGAACACCGGGGAGCTGTTTTTT	CSVSRAENTGELFF
NA	NA	TRBV5-1	TRBJ1-2	TGCGCCAGCAGCGCAGGGGTGAACTATGGCTACACCTTC	CASSAGVNYGYTF
TRBD2	NA	TRBV11-1	TRBJ2-5	TGTGCCAGCAGCTTAGAAGGACTAGCGGGAGCATCGGAGACCCAGTACTTC	CASSLEGLAGASETQYF
NA	NA	TRBV28	TRBJ2-7	TGTGCCAGCAGGCAGCCTGGGGGCGCGGCCTACGAGCAGTACTTC	CASRQPGGAAYEQYF